The T cell receptor beta chain under discussion was sequenced for a study of T-cell memory formation after mild COVID-19. Overall study findings and caveats: Clones from the second wave (peaking day 37) had unconfirmed SARS-CoV-2 specificity. Day 15 to 85 contracting clones showed balanced CD4/CD8; later expanders leaned CD4+.

cDNA libraries for TCR alpha and TCR beta, carrying sample barcodes and UMIs, came from 5'RACE with constant-segment primers. TCRdb recomputed calls from the 5' RACE reads with MiXCR, one row per CDR3 protein. The table records about 350,000 distinct CDR3 sequences, around 13% of them present only once. V was pared by 2 bases and J by 3 bases, with 14 bases between. From germline, CDR1 is SNHLY and CDR2 FYNNEI. This CDR3 has 16 amino acids. The table lists this clonotype with a few counts. Its antigen is still unknown. The sequencing input was PBMCs or a T cell subset sorted from them (not recorded which). V usage is TRBV2 and J usage is TRBJ2-1; D call uncertain. The clonotype was recovered from a man between 18 and 35 years old who had mild COVID-19 (a few samples of this study predate the infection). Cell type and time point are not known. DNA of the CDR3: TGTGCCAGCAGTGAAACCCCCGTAGGCTACTACAATGAGCAGTTCTTC. This gives the protein CASSETPVGYYNEQFF.